This TCR beta chain derives from a study of vaccination and CD4 T cells after COVID-19. Study summary: Participants were given two doses of BNT162b2 or mRNA-1273 vaccine.

Germline V CDR1 and CDR2: MNHNS, SASEGT. Trimming cost V 6 bases and J 4 bases; bases outside gene matches: 7. The CDR3 sequence is 14 residues long. This clonotype was detected a few times. Its antigen remains unknown. Treatment denoted: roughly 10-day PBMC culture with coronavirus spike peptide pools or control peptides (ViraFEST assay). Broader study findings: Convalescent patients showed a median approximately 83% of reactive clones that were seen only post-vaccination.

The Oncomine TCR Beta short-read assay was what sequenced the DNA obtained from cultured CD4+ T cells. TCRdb re-analysed the PCR reads in MiXCR, keeping a single row per CDR3 protein. The table records roughly 19,000 distinct CDR3 sequences, approximately 60% of them present only once. The chain joins TRBV6-1 to TRBJ1-2, with 8 positions matching TRBD1. Sequenced sample: CD4+ T cells from blood, cultured in vitro. The origin of this receptor is a human donor who had recovered from COVID-19. CDR3 sequence reads: CASRTDRARYGYTF. CDR3 DNA sequence: TGTGCCAGCAGAACGGACAGGGCCCGCTATGGCTACACCTTC.